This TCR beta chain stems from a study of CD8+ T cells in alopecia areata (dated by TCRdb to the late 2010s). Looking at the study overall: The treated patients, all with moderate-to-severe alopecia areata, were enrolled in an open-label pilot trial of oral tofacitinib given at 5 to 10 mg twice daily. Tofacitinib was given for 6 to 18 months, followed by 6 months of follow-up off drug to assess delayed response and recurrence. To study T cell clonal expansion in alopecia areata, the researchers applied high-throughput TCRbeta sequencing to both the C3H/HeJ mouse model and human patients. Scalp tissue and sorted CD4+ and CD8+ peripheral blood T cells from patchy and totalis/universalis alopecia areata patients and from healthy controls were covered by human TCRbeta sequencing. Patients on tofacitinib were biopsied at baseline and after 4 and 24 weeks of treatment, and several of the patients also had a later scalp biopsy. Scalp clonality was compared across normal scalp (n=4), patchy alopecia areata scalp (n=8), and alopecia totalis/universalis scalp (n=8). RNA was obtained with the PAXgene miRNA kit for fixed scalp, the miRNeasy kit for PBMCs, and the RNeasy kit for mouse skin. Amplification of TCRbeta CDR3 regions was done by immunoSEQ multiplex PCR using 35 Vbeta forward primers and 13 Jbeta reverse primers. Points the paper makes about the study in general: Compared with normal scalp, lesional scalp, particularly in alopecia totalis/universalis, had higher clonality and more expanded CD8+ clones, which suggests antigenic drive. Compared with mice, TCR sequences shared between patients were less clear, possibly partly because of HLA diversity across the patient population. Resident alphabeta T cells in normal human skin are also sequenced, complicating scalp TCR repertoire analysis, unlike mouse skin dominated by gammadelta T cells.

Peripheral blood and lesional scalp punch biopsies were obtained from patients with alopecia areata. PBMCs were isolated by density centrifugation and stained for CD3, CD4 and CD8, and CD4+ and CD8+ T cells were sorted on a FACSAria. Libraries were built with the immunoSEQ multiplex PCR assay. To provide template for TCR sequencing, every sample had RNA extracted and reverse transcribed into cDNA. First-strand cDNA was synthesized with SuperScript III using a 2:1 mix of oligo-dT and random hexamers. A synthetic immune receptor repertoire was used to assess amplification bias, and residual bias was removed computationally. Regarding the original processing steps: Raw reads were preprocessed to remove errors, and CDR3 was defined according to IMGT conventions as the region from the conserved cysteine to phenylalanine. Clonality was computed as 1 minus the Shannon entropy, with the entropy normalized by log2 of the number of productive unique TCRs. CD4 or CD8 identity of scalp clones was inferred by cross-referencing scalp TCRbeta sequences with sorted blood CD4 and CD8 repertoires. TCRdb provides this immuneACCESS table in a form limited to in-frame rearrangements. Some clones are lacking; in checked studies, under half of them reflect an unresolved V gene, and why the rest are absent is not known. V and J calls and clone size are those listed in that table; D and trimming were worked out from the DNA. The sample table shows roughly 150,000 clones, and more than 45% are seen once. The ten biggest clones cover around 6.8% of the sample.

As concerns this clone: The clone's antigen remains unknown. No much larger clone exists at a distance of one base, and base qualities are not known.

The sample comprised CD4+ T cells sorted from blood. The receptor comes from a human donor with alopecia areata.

DNA sequence: TGTGCCTGGATGGTAGGGGTCGGGACCGGGGAGCTGTTTTTT. Its protein is CAWMVGVGTGELFF. The V and J segments used are TRBV30 and TRBJ2-2, and the D gene may be TRBD1, 5 bases matching. For CDR1 and CDR2, the germline V gene (reference sequence) lists GTSNPN and SVGIG. The CDR3 sequence holds 14 residues, the cysteine and phenylalanine included. Only CDR3 DNA remains: 42 bases, in frame from the first base. V is reduced by 4 bases and J by 5 bases, leaving a spacing of 14 bases between them.